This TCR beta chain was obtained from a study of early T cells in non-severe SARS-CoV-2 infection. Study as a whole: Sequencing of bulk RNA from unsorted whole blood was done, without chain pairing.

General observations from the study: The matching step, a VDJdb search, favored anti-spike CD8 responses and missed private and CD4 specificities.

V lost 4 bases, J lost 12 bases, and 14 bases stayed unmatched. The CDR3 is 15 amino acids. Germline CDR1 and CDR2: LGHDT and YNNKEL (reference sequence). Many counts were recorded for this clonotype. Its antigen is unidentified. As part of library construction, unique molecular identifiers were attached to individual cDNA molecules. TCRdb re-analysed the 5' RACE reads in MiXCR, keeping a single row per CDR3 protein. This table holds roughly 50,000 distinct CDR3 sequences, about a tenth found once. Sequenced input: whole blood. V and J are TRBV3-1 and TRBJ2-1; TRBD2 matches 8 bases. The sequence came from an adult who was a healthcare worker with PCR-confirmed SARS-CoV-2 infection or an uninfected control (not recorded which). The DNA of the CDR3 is TGTGCCAGCAGCCCGGGGGGTAGCGGGACCGCAGGGCAGTTCTTC. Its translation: CASSPGGSGTAGQFF.